The entry below gives a single T cell receptor (beta chain) sequence along with its context. The repertoire was sequenced with immunoSEQ multiplex PCR; TCRdb's copy has only in-frame clones and lacks some. There are under 200,000 clones in the sample; about 90% occur only once, and 5% to 7% lies in the top ten. The data derive from a study of cytomegalovirus exposure and HLA in healthy donors. Overall study context: The platform used for the approximately 130 validation repertoires matched that of the 600 to 800 first-cohort repertoires, a later analysis reported.

The specimen sequenced was PBMCs. The receptor's source is a young woman in good health and CMV-seronegative.

The CDR3 loop reads CASRGAPKKSEAFF. The CDR3 nucleotides read TGTGCCAGCAGGGGGGCCCCAAAGAAGTCTGAAGCTTTCTTT. J is TRBJ1-1 and V is TRBV28, with D tentatively TRBD1 (6 bases). The CDR3 contains 14 residues. Trimming removed 6 bases at V and 6 bases at J, with 17 bases between. Germline CDR1 MDHEN, CDR2 SYDVKM.